This T cell receptor (beta chain) was recorded in a study of blood T cells in healthy people across ages. Sample-barcoded 5' priming and a J-beta primer mix drove a second PCR of roughly 6 to 12 cycles. A single record per CDR3 protein comes from TCRdb applying MiXCR to the 5' RACE reads. This sample has about 2 million distinct CDR3 sequences, with 49% found just once. V was pared by 0 bases and J by 3 bases, with 8 bases of the junction left unmatched. CDR3 length equals 16 residues. From germline, CDR1 is SEHNR and CDR2 FQNEAQ (reference sequence). Only a few counts were recorded for this clonotype.

The sample was blood. This chain connects TRBV7-9 to TRBJ2-7, with 7 bases aligning to TRBD2. The TCR was taken from a woman aged 40 to 55 in good health. The CDR3 DNA follows: TGTGCCAGCAGCTTAGCGGTGGCTAGCGGAGGCTACGAGCAGTACTTC. This sequence encodes CASSLAVASGGYEQYF. The variable domain in full, completed from reference TRBV7-9 and TRBJ2-7, reads DTGVSQNPRHKITKRGQNVTFRCDPISEHNRLYWYRQTLGQGPEFLTYFQNEAQLEKSRLLSDRFSAERPKGSFSTLEIQRTEQGDSAMYLCASSLAVASGGYEQYFGPGTRLTVT.